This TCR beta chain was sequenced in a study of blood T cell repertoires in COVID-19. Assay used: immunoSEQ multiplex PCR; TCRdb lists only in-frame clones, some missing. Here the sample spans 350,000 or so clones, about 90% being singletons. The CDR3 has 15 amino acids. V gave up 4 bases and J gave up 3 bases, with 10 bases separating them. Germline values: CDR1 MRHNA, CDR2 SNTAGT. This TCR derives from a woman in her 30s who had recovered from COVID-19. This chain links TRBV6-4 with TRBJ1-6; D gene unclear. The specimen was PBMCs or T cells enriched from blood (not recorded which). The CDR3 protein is CASSGRDNYNSPLHF. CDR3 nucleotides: TGTGCCAGCAGTGGCCGGGATAACTATAATTCACCCCTCCACTTT.